Presented here are 14 T cell receptor beta chains from one specimen sequenced in a study of identical twins. Via MiXCR, TCRdb re-called the 5' RACE reads, giving one row per CDR3 protein. The repertoire holds about 790,000 distinct CDR3 sequences, with around a sixth as singletons. The data were also submitted as part of a second study, on T cells expressing NK-cell markers.

The sequencing sample was made of PBMCs. These receptors came from a woman aged 18-30 years in good health.

This clonotype was detected a few times. This chain joins TRBV12-3 or TRBV12-4 and TRBJ1-2; D is uncertain. The CDR3 runs to 13 residues. Trimming cost V 3 bases and J 3 bases, with 8 bases left between them. The CDR3 here is CASSFYGDYGYTF. CDR3 bases: TGTGCCAGCAGTTTTTATGGCGACTATGGCTACACCTTC.

The CDR3 DNA sequence: TGTGCCAGCAGCCCCGGACGGGCCGCTAGCACAGATACGCAGTATTTT. Translating gives CASSPGRAASTDTQYF. This chain connects TRBV12-3 or TRBV12-4 to TRBJ2-3; no firm D call. There are 16 residues in the CDR3. Trimming left V 6 bases short and J 0 bases short, with 16 bases between.

V gene TRBV6-1 combines with J gene TRBJ2-3; D is ambiguous. The V and J ends lost 6 bases and 0 bases respectively, with 22 bases between them. Germline V gene lookup returns CDR1 MNHNS and CDR2 SASEGT. This CDR3 contains 18 residues. The CDR3 loop is CASSRRYPGHSSTDTQYF. The CDR3 DNA reads as TGTGCCAGCAGCCGAAGATACCCGGGCCACTCAAGCACAGATACGCAGTATTTT.

To note about this clonotype: This CDR3 is missing its conserved last phenylalanine or tryptophan, likely due to a read error. V gene TRBV5-1 combines with J gene TRBJ2-1, with no clear D. CDR1 is SGHRS, CDR2 YFSETQ, per germline. Trimming took off 0 bases at V and 5 bases at J, with 12 bases between the two ends. The CDR3 has 15 residues. As DNA, the CDR3 is TGCGCCAGCAGCTTGGCCGAGGTAGGAGACAATGAGCAGTTCGTC. It yields the protein CASSLAEVGDNEQFV.

This clonotype was detected many times. The junction departs from the called germline gene at one end, perhaps through a read error. The V call is TRBV20-1, the J call TRBJ2-7; 7 bases line up with TRBD1. Germline V lookup: CDR1 DFQATT, CDR2 SNEGSKA (reference sequence). CDR3 length: 14 residues. The CDR3 bases are TGCAGTGCTCGAGAGGGGACAGCCGTCTACGAGCAGTACTTC. Translating it yields CSAREGTAVYEQYF.

The V call is TRBV29-1, the J call TRBJ2-3; 10 positions agree with TRBD2. CDR1 and CDR2 (germline): SQVTM, ANQGSEA. This CDR3 comprises 16 residues. Germline trimming cut 7 bases from V and 5 bases from J; bases unmatched to any gene: 15. The CDR3 is CSGASGSPTSGDTQYF. The CDR3 region has the DNA TGCAGCGGGGCTAGCGGGAGCCCAACTTCGGGAGATACGCAGTATTTT.

The chain uses TRBV14 and TRBJ2-2; no clear D gene. Germline V gene data show CDR1 as SGHDN and CDR2 as FVKESK. The V end lost 0 bases, the J end lost 3 bases, and 8 bases lay between the germline ends. The CDR3 is 15 amino acids. CDR3 protein: CASSQDIKDTGELFF. The CDR3 nucleotides are TGTGCCAGCAGCCAAGATATCAAGGACACCGGGGAGCTGTTTTTT. Full variable domain (rest looked up from reference TRBV14 and TRBJ2-2): EAGVTQFPSHSVIEKGQTVTLRCDPISGHDNLYWYRRVMGKEIKFLLHFVKESKQDESGMPNNRFLAERTGGTYSTLKVQPAELEDSGVYFCASSQDIKDTGELFFGEGSRLTVL.

The chain links TRBV5-1 to TRBJ2-5; D gene unclear. V lost 2 bases and J lost 1, with 12 bases in between. The CDR3 has 15 amino acids. The germline gives CDR1 SGHRS, CDR2 YFSETQ. CDR3 nucleotides: TGCGCCAGCAGCTTAATGTGGGCGGCCCAAGAGACCCAGTACTTC. Protein sequence: CASSLMWAAQETQYF. The entire variable domain, with the rest obtained from reference TRBV5-1 and TRBJ2-5, is as follows: KAGVTQTPRYLIKTRGQQVTLSCSPISGHRSVSWYQQTPGQGLQFLFEYFSETQRNKGNFPGRFSGRQFSNSRSEMNVSTLELGDSALYLCASSLMWAAQETQYFGPGTRLLVL.

This rearrangement joins TRBV5-1 to TRBJ2-3; 10 bases map to TRBD1. This CDR3 has 16 residues. V shed 3 bases, J shed 5 bases, and the junction held 9 bases outside the gene matches. The germline gives CDR1 SGHRS, CDR2 YFSETQ. The chain's CDR3 is CASSSVDRGLVDTQYF. The CDR3 coding sequence is TGCGCCAGCAGCTCAGTCGACAGGGGGCTCGTAGATACGCAGTATTTT.

The chain carries TRBV5-6 and TRBJ2-1; 8 bases map to TRBD1. The CDR3 has 15 amino acids. V lost 3 bases, J lost 4 bases, and 6 bases stayed unmatched. The germline V gene has CDR1 SGHDT and CDR2 YYEEEE. This CDR3 is CASSSRRTGYNEQFF. In nucleotides, the CDR3 is TGTGCCAGCAGCTCACGCCGGACAGGGTACAATGAGCAGTTCTTC.

In this sample, this clonotype turned up once. J is TRBJ2-5 and V is TRBV5-1, with D possibly being TRBD1 (6 bases). V lost 2 bases to trimming and J lost 2 bases, with 10 bases between them. Germline V gene sequence: CDR1 SGHRS, CDR2 YFSETQ. The CDR3 sequence is 14 residues long. CDR3 in amino acids: CASSFDRSQETQYF. CDR3 DNA: TGCGCCAGCAGCTTCGACAGGAGTCAAGAGACCCAGTACTTC.

The chain recombines TRBV5-1 with TRBJ2-1, with 7 positions matching TRBD2. The CDR3 is 15 amino acids. CDR1 and CDR2 (germline): SGHRS, YFSETQ. The ends lost 2 bases at V and 4 bases at J; junction bases unmatched: 6. Written as DNA, the CDR3 is TGCGCCAGCAGCTTATTCTGGGGGGGGTACAATGAGCAGTTCTTC. Translating it yields CASSLFWGGYNEQFF. Full variable domain (rest looked up from reference TRBV5-1 and TRBJ2-1): KAGVTQTPRYLIKTRGQQVTLSCSPISGHRSVSWYQQTPGQGLQFLFEYFSETQRNKGNFPGRFSGRQFSNSRSEMNVSTLELGDSALYLCASSLFWGGYNEQFFGPGTRLTVL.

This clonotype appeared a single time. The chain uses TRBV11-2 and TRBJ2-1, with D perhaps matching TRBD2 (6 bases). This CDR3 contains 13 residues. Germline CDR1 and CDR2: SGHAT and FQNNGV. V shed 5 bases and J shed 6 bases, with 11 bases lying between them. DNA for the CDR3: TGTGCCAGCAGCAAAACTAGCTTCAATGAGCAGTTCTTC. Translating it yields CASSKTSFNEQFF.

This clonotype was detected only a few times. The chain couples TRBV6-6 to TRBJ1-2; D uncertain. The germline V gene has CDR1 MNHNY and CDR2 SVGAGI (reference sequence). The CDR3 runs to 12 residues. The ends were cut back, 11 bases at V and 4 bases at J, with 14 bases in the middle. The CDR3 spells CASHIGLYGYTF. The DNA of the CDR3 is TGTGCCTCTCATATAGGTCTCTATGGCTACACCTTC.